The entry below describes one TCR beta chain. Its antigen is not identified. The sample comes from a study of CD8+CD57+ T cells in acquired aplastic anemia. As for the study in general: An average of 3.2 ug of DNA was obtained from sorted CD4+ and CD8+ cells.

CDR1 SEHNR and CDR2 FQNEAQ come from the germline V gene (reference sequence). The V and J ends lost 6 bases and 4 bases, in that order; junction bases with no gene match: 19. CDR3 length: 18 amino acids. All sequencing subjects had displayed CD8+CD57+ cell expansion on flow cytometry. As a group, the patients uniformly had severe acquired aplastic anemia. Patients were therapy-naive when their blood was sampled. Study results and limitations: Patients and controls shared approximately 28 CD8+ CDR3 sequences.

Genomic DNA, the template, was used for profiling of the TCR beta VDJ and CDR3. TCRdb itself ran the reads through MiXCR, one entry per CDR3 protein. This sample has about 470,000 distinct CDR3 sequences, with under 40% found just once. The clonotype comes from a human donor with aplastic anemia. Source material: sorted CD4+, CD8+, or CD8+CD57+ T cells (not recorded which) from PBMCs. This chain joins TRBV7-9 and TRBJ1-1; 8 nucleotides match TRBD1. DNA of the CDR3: TGTGCCAGCAGTTTACCCTCACGGACAGGGAGGGGGAGCACTGAAGCTTTCTTT. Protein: CASSLPSRTGRGSTEAFF.